These 23 T cell receptor beta chains came from one sample sequenced in a study of T-cell reconstitution after alpha-beta-depleted transplantation in children. As it was prepared, the TCRbeta library received unique molecular identifiers. TCRdb processed the PCR reads anew with MiXCR; each CDR3 protein has one entry. The sample holds approximately 980,000 distinct CDR3 sequences; about 30% are singletons and the top ten take roughly 31%. The material sequenced was PBMCs, mostly from graft donor cells, taken 360 days after TCRalphabeta/CD19-depleted stem cell transplant. The receptors here all came from a boy younger than two who had a stem cell transplant for SCID, so the T cells may come from the graft donor.

This chain uses TRBV10-3 with TRBJ2-7, with D perhaps matching TRBD1 (6 bases). There are 13 residues in the CDR3. V gave up 6 bases and J gave up 5 bases, with 14 bases separating them. Germline V gene sequence: CDR1 ENHRY, CDR2 SYGVKD. CDR3 DNA: TGTGCCATCAGCCTGGGACAAGGGGACGAGCAGTACTTC. This codes for CAISLGQGDEQYF.

Of note for this clonotype: One end of the junction is discordant with germline, which a read error may explain. The J gene is TRBJ2-7, the V gene TRBV5-1, with 13 positions matching TRBD2. The CDR3 covers 15 residues. Per germline, CDR1 SGHRS and CDR2 YFSETQ. The CDR3 DNA reads as TGCGCCAGCAGCTTCAAGACTAGCGGGAGGTACGAGCAGAACTTC. Translating gives CASSFKTSGRYEQNF.

The genes are TRBV28 and TRBJ2-7, with 9 bases that match TRBD1. CDR1 and CDR2 (germline): MDHEN, SYDVKM. J lost 3 bases, V lost 7 bases, and 13 bases had no gene match. This CDR3 has 16 residues. In DNA form, the CDR3 reads TGTGCCAGCACCTCTAACAGGGGGCTAAAGGGCTACGAGCAGTACTTC. It is translated as CASTSNRGLKGYEQYF. The full variable domain, completed using reference TRBV28 and TRBJ2-7, is DVKVTQSSRYLVKRTGEKVFLECVQDMDHENMFWYRQDPGLGLRLIYFSYDVKMKEKGDIPEGYSVSREKKERFSLILESASTNQTSMYLCASTSNRGLKGYEQYFGPGTRLTVT.

This clonotype was observed a handful of times. The rearrangement links TRBV7-2 to TRBJ1-1; D is possibly TRBD1 (6 bases). The length of the CDR3 is 18 residues. Germline CDR1 reads SGHTA; CDR2 reads FQGNSA. V was trimmed by 0 bases and J by 0 bases, leaving 17 bases between them. CDR3 residues: CASSLAKEQGRMNTEAFF. Here the CDR3 DNA reads TGTGCCAGCAGCTTAGCGAAGGAACAGGGACGAATGAACACTGAAGCTTTCTTT.

This clonotype was found a few times. J is TRBJ2-1 and V is TRBV4-3, with 9 bases lining up with TRBD2. This CDR3 has 15 residues. The junction had 1 base not matched to a gene; V was cut back by 1 base and J by 3 bases. Looked up from germline, CDR1 is LGHNA and CDR2 is YSLEER. The CDR3 nucleotides read TGCGCCAGCAGCCAAGGCGGGGGGGTCTACAATGAGCAGTTCTTC. Translation: CASSQGGGVYNEQFF.

The DNA for the CDR3 is TGTGCCAGCAGTCCCGGACAGCAGAATAACTATGGCTACACCTTC. Residues: CASSPGQQNNYGYTF. The rearrangement uses TRBV12-3 or TRBV12-4 and TRBJ1-2; tentatively, D is TRBD1 (6 bases). The length of the CDR3 is 15 residues. V was pared by 5 bases and J by 1 base, with 14 bases between.

This clonotype was detected a few times. The chain is built from TRBV14 and TRBJ2-3; D call uncertain. The CDR3 spans 13 residues. Trimming cost V 3 bases and J 0 bases, with 4 bases left between them. Germline CDR1 is SGHDN and CDR2 is FVKESK. CDR3 nucleotides: TGTGCCAGCAGCCACGCCAGCACAGATACGCAGTATTTT. Protein sequence: CASSHASTDTQYF.

The chain couples TRBV7-2 to TRBJ1-4; D call uncertain. Germline CDR1 reads SGHTA; CDR2 reads FQGNSA. V was cut by 0 bases and J by 8 bases, with 10 bases left in between. The CDR3 is made up of 14 amino acids. CDR3 protein: CASSLAPIGEKLFF. The CDR3 coding sequence is TGTGCCAGCAGCTTAGCCCCGATCGGCGAAAAACTGTTTTTT.

V gene TRBV10-3 combines with J gene TRBJ2-3; 10 nucleotides line up with TRBD1. The germline V gene has CDR1 ENHRY and CDR2 SYGVKD. The CDR3 contains 18 residues. V shed 3 bases, J shed 3 bases, and the junction held 12 bases outside the gene matches. The DNA of the CDR3 is TGTGCCATCAGTGATTTCTCCCGGACAGGGGGGGGGACAGATACGCAGTATTTT. It is translated as CAISDFSRTGGGTDTQYF.

The CDR3 DNA reads TGCGCCAGCAGCCAAGTGGCAGGGAAAGACACTGAAGCTTTCTTT. Its translation: CASSQVAGKDTEAFF. The chain has TRBV4-1 and TRBJ1-1; perhaps TRBD1 as D (5 bases). Germline V gene data show CDR1 as MGHRA and CDR2 as YSYEKL. V lost 1 base to trimming and J lost 3 bases, with 12 bases between them. This CDR3 is 15 amino acids long.

This clonotype was seen more than once but under ten times. The chain is built from TRBV14 and TRBJ1-2; 8 bases are shared with TRBD1. Per the germline V gene, CDR1 is SGHDN and CDR2 is FVKESK. This CDR3 has 17 residues. With 2 bases clipped from V and 4 bases from J, the junction kept 12 bases outside the gene matches. CDR3: CASSQLPGQGGIYGYTF. CDR3 sequence (DNA): TGTGCCAGCAGCCAACTCCCCGGACAGGGAGGAATCTATGGCTACACCTTC.

The CDR3 loop is CSVRANTDTQYF. DNA of the CDR3: TGCAGCGTTAGAGCGAACACAGATACGCAGTATTTT. The chain links TRBV29-1 to TRBJ2-3; D is uncertain. The germline gives CDR1 SQVTM, CDR2 ANQGSEA. The CDR3 totals 12 residues. The V and J ends lost 5 bases and 2 bases respectively, with 8 bases between them.

This chain links TRBV20-1 with TRBJ2-7; the D gene is possibly TRBD2 (7 bases). CDR1 and CDR2 (germline): DFQATT, SNEGSKA (reference sequence). V lost 0 bases, J lost 2 bases, and 14 bases lay in between. The CDR3 has 15 amino acids. The CDR3 loop reads CSARDLWRGPYEQYF. The DNA of the CDR3 is TGCAGTGCTAGAGATCTCTGGCGGGGGCCCTACGAGCAGTACTTC.

The rearrangement uses TRBV2 and TRBJ1-1, with D unclear. Germline V gives CDR1 SNHLY, CDR2 FYNNEI. CDR3 size: 14 residues. V shed 2 bases and J shed 1 base, with 8 bases lying between them. The CDR3 DNA sequence: TGTGCCAGCAGTGAAAGGCGGGGGAACACTGAAGCTTTCTTT. This encodes CASSERRGNTEAFF.

This clonotype showed up many times. The chain employs TRBV5-1 and TRBJ1-1, with no clear D. The CDR3 is 14 residues long. Germline V lookup: CDR1 SGHRS, CDR2 YFSETQ. V lost 0 bases and J lost 1, with 7 bases in between. The CDR3 sequence: CASSLVVGNTEAFF. CDR3 sequence (DNA): TGCGCCAGCAGCTTGGTGGTTGGGAACACTGAAGCTTTCTTT.

CDR3 residues: CASSPRTGGIPMNTEAFF. The CDR3 nucleotides are TGTGCCAGCAGTCCTCGGACAGGGGGCATCCCCATGAACACTGAAGCTTTCTTT. The chain uses TRBV12-3 or TRBV12-4 and TRBJ1-1; 11 positions match TRBD1. V lost 5 bases and J lost 0; bases outside the gene matches: 11. The CDR3 extends over 18 amino acids.

This clonotype was picked up a small number of times. The V and J genes are TRBV5-1 and TRBJ2-3; D call uncertain. The CDR3 has 16 residues. Trimming cost V 4 bases and J 3 bases, with 18 bases left between them. CDR1 and CDR2 (germline): SGHRS, YFSETQ. The CDR3 DNA reads as TGCGCCAGCAGCCCCCTATGGGGAAGCTCAACAGATACGCAGTATTTT. Amino acids: CASSPLWGSSTDTQYF. Filled out from reference TRBV5-1 and TRBJ2-3, the complete variable domain reads KAGVTQTPRYLIKTRGQQVTLSCSPISGHRSVSWYQQTPGQGLQFLFEYFSETQRNKGNFPGRFSGRQFSNSRSEMNVSTLELGDSALYLCASSPLWGSSTDTQYFGPGTRLTVL.

This clonotype was recorded a few times. This sequence joins TRBV20-1 and TRBJ2-1; 10 bases map to TRBD1. The trim removed 6 bases at V and 8 bases at J, leaving 7 bases unmatched. Germline assignment: CDR1 DFQATT and CDR2 SNEGSKA (reference sequence). The CDR3 runs 13 residues. CDR3 nucleotide sequence: TGCAGTGCCACCGACAGGGGGCGGGATGAGCAGTTCTTC. Protein sequence: CSATDRGRDEQFF.

This clonotype was detected a few times. The chain combines TRBV6-6 with TRBJ1-1; unclear D gene. The CDR3 is made up of 13 amino acids. Per the germline V gene, CDR1 is MNHNY and CDR2 is SVGAGI (reference sequence). Deletions cut 6 bases from V and 0 bases from J, with 8 bases between. In nucleotides, the CDR3 is TGTGCCAGCAGAACACTCATGAACACTGAAGCTTTCTTT. It is translated as CASRTLMNTEAFF.

The chain is built from TRBV5-5 and TRBJ2-1; 8 bases agree with TRBD2. Trimming cost V 3 bases and J 9 bases; bases outside gene matches: 11. Germline CDR1 reads SGHKS; CDR2 reads YYEKEE (reference sequence). The CDR3 runs to 15 residues. The DNA for the CDR3 is TGTGCCAGCAGCTCGCAGGGGACTAGTTCGGGTGAGCAGTTCTTC. It is translated as CASSSQGTSSGEQFF.

The chain has TRBV9 and TRBJ2-1, with D possibly TRBD1 on 6 matching bases. Germline V CDR1 and CDR2: SGDLS, YYNGEE. CDR3 length: 15 residues. The V gene lost 1 base and the J gene lost 8 bases, with 16 bases spanning the gap. The CDR3 DNA is TGTGCCAGCAGCGTATTTGGAACAAAGGGGGATGAGCAGTTCTTC. Its translation is CASSVFGTKGDEQFF.

This clonotype was seen a few times. This chain joins TRBV4-2 and TRBJ2-3; TRBD2 agrees at 13 bases. V was pared by 4 bases and J by 7 bases, with 8 bases of the junction left unmatched. CDR1 LGHNA and CDR2 YNFKEQ come from the germline V gene. The CDR3 extends over 16 amino acids. The CDR3 spells CASSRTSGGDINTQYF. The CDR3 DNA follows: TGTGCCAGCAGCCGCACTAGCGGGGGGGATATTAATACGCAGTATTTT.

This chain uses TRBV7-6 with TRBJ2-5; D is perhaps TRBD1 or TRBD2 (6 bases each). V was cut by 1 base and J by 1 base, with 16 bases left in between. Germline CDR1 and CDR2: SGHVS and FNYEAQ. The CDR3 length is 17 residues. The CDR3: CASSLVPGGDSQETQYF. CDR3 bases: TGTGCCAGCAGCTTAGTCCCCGGGGGCGACTCCCAAGAGACCCAGTACTTC.